This T cell receptor (beta chain) was retrieved from a study of cytomegalovirus exposure and HLA in healthy donors. Whole-study findings and limits: In vitro experiments confirmed that a few CMV-associated chains were specific for CMV antigens. An analysis that came later showed most CMV-associated TCR beta chains appearing HLA-restricted. In a later analysis, HLA-C alleles had the fewest associated TCRs, DRB1 alleles the most.

Worth noting for this clone: Antigen unknown.

The PCR contained 60 Vbeta and 13 Jbeta primers. Clones were sequenced by immunoSEQ multiplex PCR, and TCRdb holds only the in-frame ones, with some missing. Reported are 150,000 or so clones; the ten largest clones contain approximately 1.8%. This clonotype was sampled from a man aged 18 to 30 in good health and CMV-seronegative. Sequenced input: PBMCs.

The CDR3 protein is CASSLAGTGVLTEAFF. In nucleotides, the CDR3 is TGTGCCAGCAGTTTAGCCGGGACAGGGGTTCTAACTGAAGCTTTCTTT. The chain carries TRBV28 and TRBJ1-1, with 10 bases that match TRBD1. CDR1 MDHEN and CDR2 SYDVKM come from the germline V gene. V shed 2 bases and J 5 bases; nucleotides not matched to a gene: 8. The CDR3 contains 16 residues.